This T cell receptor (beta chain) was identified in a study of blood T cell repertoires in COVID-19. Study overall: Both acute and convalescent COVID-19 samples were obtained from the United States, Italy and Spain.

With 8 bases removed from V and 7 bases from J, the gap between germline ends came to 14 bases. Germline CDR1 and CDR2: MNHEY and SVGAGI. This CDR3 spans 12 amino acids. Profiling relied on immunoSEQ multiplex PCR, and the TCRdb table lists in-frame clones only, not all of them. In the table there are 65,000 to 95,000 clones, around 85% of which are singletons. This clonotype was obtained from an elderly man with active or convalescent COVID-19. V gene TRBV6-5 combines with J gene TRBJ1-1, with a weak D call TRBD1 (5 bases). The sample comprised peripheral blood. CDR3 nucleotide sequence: TGTGCCAGCCTCGGTGACAGAATTGAAGCTTTCTTT. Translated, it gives CASLGDRIEAFF.